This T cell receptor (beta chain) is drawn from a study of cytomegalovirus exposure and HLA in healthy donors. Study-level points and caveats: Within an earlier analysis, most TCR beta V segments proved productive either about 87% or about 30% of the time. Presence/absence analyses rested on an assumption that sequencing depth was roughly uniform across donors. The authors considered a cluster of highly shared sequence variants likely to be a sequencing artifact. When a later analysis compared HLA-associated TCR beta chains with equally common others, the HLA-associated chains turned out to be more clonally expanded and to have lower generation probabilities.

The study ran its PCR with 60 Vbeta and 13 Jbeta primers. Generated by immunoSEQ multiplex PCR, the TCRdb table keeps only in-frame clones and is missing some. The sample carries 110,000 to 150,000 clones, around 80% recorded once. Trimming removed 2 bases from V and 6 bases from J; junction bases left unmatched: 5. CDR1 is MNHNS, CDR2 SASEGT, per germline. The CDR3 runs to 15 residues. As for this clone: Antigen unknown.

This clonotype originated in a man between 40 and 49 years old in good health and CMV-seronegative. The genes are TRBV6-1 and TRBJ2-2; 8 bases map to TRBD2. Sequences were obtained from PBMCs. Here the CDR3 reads CASSELAGGAGELFF. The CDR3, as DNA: TGTGCCAGCAGTGAACTGGCGGGGGGTGCCGGGGAGCTGTTTTTT.